This T cell receptor (beta chain) appears in the sequencing data of a study of control samples from healthy donors and cancer patients. Germline V gives CDR1 SGDLS, CDR2 YYNGEE. The CDR3 loop spans 16 amino acids. V shed 2 bases and J shed 5 bases, with 16 bases lying between them. Sequenced by immunoSEQ multiplex PCR; TCRdb stores in-frame clones only, minus some. The sample lists about 130,000 clones, 80% to 95% occurring once. The specimen was blood. This sequence originates from a man between 18 and 35 years old in good health. V gene TRBV9 combines with J gene TRBJ1-4; D might be TRBD1 (6 bases). The CDR3 sequence is CASSVGGQRKNEKLFF. The CDR3 nucleotides read TGTGCCAGCAGCGTCGGAGGACAGCGAAAGAATGAAAAACTGTTTTTT.